These T cell receptor beta chains were read from a single sample in a study of OX40 agonist ivuxolimab in advanced cancers. Measured with immunoSEQ multiplex PCR; TCRdb has only the in-frame clones, and not every one. The repertoire consists of more than 25,000 clones, with approximately 86% occurring once and the leading ten covering around a third. Sequencing was performed on CD4+ or CD8+ T cells sorted from blood, taken in a trial of the OX40 agonist ivuxolimab. All receptors derive from an adult with an advanced solid tumor such as melanoma, head and neck, liver or kidney cancer. CDR3s include the opening cysteine and the closing phenylalanine or tryptophan. D genes are given only for firm matches. The size field is filled for only some rows; it gives once, few, many or a size class.

J: TRBJ1-5
D: TRBD1
size: -
V: TRBV23-1
DNA: TGCGCCAGCAGCCACCGGACAGGGAAAGTAGGTGGCAATCAGCCCCAGCATTTT
CDR3: CASSHRTGKVGGNQPQHF

J: TRBJ2-7
D: TRBD2
size: -
V: TRBV29-1
DNA: TGCAGCGTTGTGCCCGGGACTAGTACGTACGAGCAGTACTTC
CDR3: CSVVPGTSTYEQYF

J: TRBJ2-1
D: -
size: once
V: TRBV5-6
DNA: TGTGCCAGCATCGAACAGGGCTACAATGAGCAGTTCTTC
CDR3: CASIEQGYNEQFF

J: TRBJ1-1
D: -
size: -
V: TRBV7-8
DNA: TGTGCCAGCAGCGGAACCCCGGGGGCCTCTTCGTATGAAGCTTTCTTT
CDR3: CASSGTPGASSYEAFF

J: TRBJ2-7
D: TRBD2
size: -
V: TRBV28
DNA: TGTGCCAGCAGCGTGAGCGGGAGGGCCGGTTGGTACGAGCAGTACTTC
CDR3: CASSVSGRAGWYEQYF

J: TRBJ1-1
D: TRBD1
size: few
V: TRBV4-3
DNA: TGCGCCAGCAGCCAAGGGTCGGACAGGGGGCGTGCTTTCTTT
CDR3: CASSQGSDRGRAFF

J: TRBJ1-4
D: TRBD1
size: -
V: TRBV5-8
DNA: TGTGCCAGCAGCCTCCGGACAGGGAGGGCACTGTTTTTT
CDR3: CASSLRTGRALFF

J: TRBJ2-1
D: -
size: -
V: TRBV7-9
DNA: TGTGCCTCCTCGACGGGATACAATGAGCAGTTCTTC
CDR3: CASSTGYNEQFF

J: TRBJ2-1
D: TRBD2
size: -
V: TRBV6-5
DNA: TGTGCCAGCAGTTCTAGCGGGCCTTACAATGAGCAGTTCTTC
CDR3: CASSSSGPYNEQFF

J: TRBJ2-5
D: TRBD2
size: -
V: TRBV15
DNA: TGTGCCACCAGCAGAGGGGTAAGCGGGAGCGAGACCCAGTACTTC
CDR3: CATSRGVSGSETQYF

J: TRBJ1-3
D: -
size: -
V: TRBV19
DNA: TGTGCCAGTAGAGGAGACAGAGGGAACTCTGGAAACACCATATATTTT
CDR3: CASRGDRGNSGNTIYF

J: TRBJ2-1
D: TRBD2
size: -
V: TRBV2
DNA: TGTGCCACCAAAATAGCGGGCCCGCGAGGTGAGCAGTTCTTC
CDR3: CATKIAGPRGEQFF

J: TRBJ2-3
D: TRBD1
size: -
V: TRBV11-2
DNA: TGTGCCAGCAGCTTACAAATGGGACAGGGTGTAGATACGCAGTATTTT
CDR3: CASSLQMGQGVDTQYF

J: TRBJ2-7
D: TRBD2
size: -
V: TRBV13
DNA: TGTGCCAGCAGCCCCCCTGGAAGCGGGAACTACGAGCAGTACTTC
CDR3: CASSPPGSGNYEQYF

J: TRBJ2-3
D: -
size: -
V: TRBV5-1
DNA: TGCGCCAGCAGCGGACAGCGGGGACAGTATTTT
CDR3: CASSGQRGQYF

J: TRBJ1-4
D: -
size: once
V: TRBV9
DNA: TGTGCCAGCAGCCCCCGACAGACTGGTAATGAAAAACTGTTTTTT
CDR3: CASSPRQTGNEKLFF

J: TRBJ1-2
D: -
size: -
V: TRBV5-4
DNA: TGTGCCACCCAGGGCCTCTATGGCTACACCTTC
CDR3: CATQGLYGYTF

J: TRBJ1-2
D: TRBD1
size: -
V: TRBV4-3
DNA: TGCGCCAGCAGCCAAGAGCTGGGGCAGGGGGCCAATGGCTACACCTTC
CDR3: CASSQELGQGANGYTF

J: TRBJ2-7
D: TRBD2
size: -
V: TRBV5-8
DNA: TGTGCCAGCACCTCTATCGCTAGCGGGAGGTGGTACGAGCAGTACTTC
CDR3: CASTSIASGRWYEQYF

J: TRBJ2-1
D: TRBD2
size: -
V: TRBV19
DNA: TGTGCCAGTAGTATGGGGCGGGGGTACAATGAGCAGTTCTTC
CDR3: CASSMGRGYNEQFF

J: TRBJ2-5
D: -
size: once
V: TRBV11-2
DNA: TGTGCCAGCAGCTTATATGGTAAACTACAAGAGACCCAGTACTTC
CDR3: CASSLYGKLQETQYF

J: TRBJ2-3
D: -
size: -
V: TRBV5-4
DNA: TGTGCCAGCAGCTTGGAGGTGACTTCCGCAGATACGCAGTATTTT
CDR3: CASSLEVTSADTQYF

J: TRBJ2-7
D: -
size: -
V: TRBV6-5
DNA: TGTGCCAGCAGTTACGGGGCAGGTGAGACCTACGAGCAGTACTTC
CDR3: CASSYGAGETYEQYF

J: TRBJ2-7
D: TRBD2
size: -
V: TRBV28
DNA: TGTGCCAGCAGTTTTGTTCTAGCGGCCTACGAGCAGTACTTC
CDR3: CASSFVLAAYEQYF